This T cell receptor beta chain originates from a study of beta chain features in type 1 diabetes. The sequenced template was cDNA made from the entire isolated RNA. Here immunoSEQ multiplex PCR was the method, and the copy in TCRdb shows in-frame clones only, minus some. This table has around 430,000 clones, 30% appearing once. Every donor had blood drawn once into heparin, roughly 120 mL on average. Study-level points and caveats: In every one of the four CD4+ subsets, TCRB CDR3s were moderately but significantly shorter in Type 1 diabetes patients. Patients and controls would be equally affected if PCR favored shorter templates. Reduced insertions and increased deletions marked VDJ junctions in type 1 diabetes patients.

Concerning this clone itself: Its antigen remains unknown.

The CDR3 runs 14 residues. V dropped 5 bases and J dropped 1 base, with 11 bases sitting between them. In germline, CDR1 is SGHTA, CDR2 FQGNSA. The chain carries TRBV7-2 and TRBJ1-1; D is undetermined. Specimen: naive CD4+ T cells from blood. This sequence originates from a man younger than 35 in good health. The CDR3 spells CASSPAGWNTEAFF. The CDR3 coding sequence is TGTGCCAGCAGCCCGGCAGGATGGAACACTGAAGCTTTCTTT.